The rows below give T cell receptor beta chains drawn from one sample of a study of T cells in Graves' hyperthyroidism and ophthalmopathy. Via MiXCR, TCRdb re-called the multiplex PCR reads, giving one row per CDR3 protein. The sample records over 250,000 distinct CDR3 sequences, roughly 15% being singletons. Sequences were obtained from blood. The receptors stem from a woman aged 40 to 49 with Graves' ophthalmopathy. The CDR3 runs from the conserved cysteine through the conserved F or W.

v_gene,CDR3aa
TRBV7-8,CASSFRGMNTEAFF
TRBV19,CASSQRTGGAYQPQHF
TRBV13,CASSFGRGFSELFF
TRBV6-1,CAINHETTYEQYF
TRBV12-3/TRBV12-4,CASRITGPGANVLTF
TRBV6-1,CASNRGHLEAFF
TRBV20-1,CSVGGAQPQHF
TRBV3-1,CASSQEKAGGDTDTQYF
TRBV28,CASSFEGVAPGELFF
TRBV20-1,CSATDRGSSTF
TRBV14,CASSQNRGIGTEAFF
TRBV20-1,CSAYPPRGLQETQYF
TRBV12-3/TRBV12-4,CASSRRTGAYNEQFF
TRBV5-1,CASSPGTAQENTEAFF
TRBV10-2,CASTQARGRAFF
TRBV6-4,CASSACGLAGGTDTQYF
TRBV2,CASSASGGSNQPQHF
TRBV11-2,CASSPRGTGGGETQYF
TRBV27,CASSGTGSKSDGYTF
TRBV7-2,CASSLFTSAEYEQYF
TRBV11-3,CASSLPLEDTQYF
TRBV2,CASQDGKDTIYF
TRBV19,CASSIGGRGYEQYF
TRBV28,CASSGSSTDTQYF
TRBV20-1,CSASFGTNEKLFF
TRBV7-7,CASSPRGLNEKLFF
TRBV9,CASSEQGYSYNEQFF
TRBV11-2,CASSGGHTDTQYF
TRBV11-2,CASSADSHEQYF
TRBV7-9,CASSTPSGSYEQYF
TRBV28,CASTLSGANTEAFF
TRBV6-1,CASMGRLLLEAFF
TRBV7-2,CASSLGGTGGVNSPLHF
TRBV24-1,CATSNPPNNEQFF
TRBV24-1,CATSYSGGTDTQYF
TRBV7-8,CASSLRGAGGSTNIQYF
TRBV27,CASRLTAGGNTGELFF
TRBV12-3/TRBV12-4,CASIPSGSTDTQYF
TRBV18,CASLSVNTEAFF
TRBV7-8,CASNPFRGRVAGANVLTF
TRBV5-1,CASSLATGQGYGYTF
TRBV6-1,CASSGLRGGDLEQYF
TRBV7-9,CASSDQYAQAYEQYF
TRBV12-3/TRBV12-4,CASSRGTGNWMVFF
TRBV2,CASSQESTRLVPGELFF
TRBV4-1,CASSQGPGQAGGYTF
TRBV29-1,CSVEGARNTEAFF
TRBV12-3/TRBV12-4,CASSLGPTALLRGYTF
TRBV12-3/TRBV12-4,CASQPTGNNSPLHF
TRBV7-8,CASSLLNVNTEAFF
TRBV2,CASSEVGTEGQKQYF
TRBV11-2,CASSSLSGTYNEQFF
TRBV5-6,CASSAEGDTQYF